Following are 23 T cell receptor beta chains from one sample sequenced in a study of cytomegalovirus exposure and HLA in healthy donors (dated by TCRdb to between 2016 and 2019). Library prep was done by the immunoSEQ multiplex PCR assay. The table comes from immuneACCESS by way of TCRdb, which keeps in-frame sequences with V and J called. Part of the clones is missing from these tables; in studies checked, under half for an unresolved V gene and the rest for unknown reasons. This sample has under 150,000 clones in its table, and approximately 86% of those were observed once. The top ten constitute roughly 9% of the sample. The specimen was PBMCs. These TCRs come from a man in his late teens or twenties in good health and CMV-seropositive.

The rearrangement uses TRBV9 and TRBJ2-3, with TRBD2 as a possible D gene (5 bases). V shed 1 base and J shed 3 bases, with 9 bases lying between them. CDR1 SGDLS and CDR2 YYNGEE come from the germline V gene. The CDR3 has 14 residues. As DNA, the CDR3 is TGTGCCAGCAGCGTAAGCCGGGGAACAGATACGCAGTATTTT. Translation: CASSVSRGTDTQYF. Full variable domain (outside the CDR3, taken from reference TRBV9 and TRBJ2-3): DSGVTQTPKHLITATGQRVTLRCSPRSGDLSVYWYQQSLDQGLQFLIQYYNGEERAKGNILERFSAQQFPDLHSELNLSSLELGDSALYFCASSVSRGTDTQYFGPGTRLTVL.

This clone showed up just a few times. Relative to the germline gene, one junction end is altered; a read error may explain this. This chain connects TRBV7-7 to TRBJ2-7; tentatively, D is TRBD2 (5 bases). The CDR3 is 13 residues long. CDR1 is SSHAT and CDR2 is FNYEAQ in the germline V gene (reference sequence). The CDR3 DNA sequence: TGTGCTAGCAGCCGGGGAGAGGACCACGAGCAGTACTTC. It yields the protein CASSRGEDHEQYF.

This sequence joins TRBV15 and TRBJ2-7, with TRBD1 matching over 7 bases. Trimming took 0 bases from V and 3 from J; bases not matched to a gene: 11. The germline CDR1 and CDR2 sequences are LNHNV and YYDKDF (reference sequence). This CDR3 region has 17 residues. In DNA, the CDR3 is TGTGCCACCAGCAGAGATGATTTGGGGACAGACAGCTACGAGCAGTACTTC. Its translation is CATSRDDLGTDSYEQYF.

CDR3 DNA: TGTGCCAGCAGCTTTACGGGGTTAGGCTACGAGCAGTACTTC. Translating it yields CASSFTGLGYEQYF. The genes are TRBV11-2 and TRBJ2-7; D is perhaps TRBD2 (5 bases). From germline, CDR1 is SGHAT and CDR2 FQNNGV. CDR3 length: 14 residues. The V and J ends lost 3 bases and 3 bases respectively, with 12 bases between them.

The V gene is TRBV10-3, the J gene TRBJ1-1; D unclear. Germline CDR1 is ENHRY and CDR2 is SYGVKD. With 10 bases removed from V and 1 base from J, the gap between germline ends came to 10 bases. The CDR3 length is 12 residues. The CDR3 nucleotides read TGTGCCACCGGAGATAGGAACACTGAAGCTTTCTTT. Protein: CATGDRNTEAFF.

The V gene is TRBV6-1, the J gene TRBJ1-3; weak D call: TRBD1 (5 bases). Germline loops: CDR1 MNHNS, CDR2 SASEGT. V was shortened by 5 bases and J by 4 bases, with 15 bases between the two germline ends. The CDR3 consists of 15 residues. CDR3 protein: CASSTSGLGGNTIYF. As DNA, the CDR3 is TGTGCCAGCAGTACCTCAGGGCTTGGCGGAAACACCATATATTTT.

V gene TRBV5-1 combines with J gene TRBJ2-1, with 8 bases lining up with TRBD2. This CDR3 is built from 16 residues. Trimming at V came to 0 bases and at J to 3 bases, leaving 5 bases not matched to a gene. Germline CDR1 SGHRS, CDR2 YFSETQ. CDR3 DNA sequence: TGCGCCAGCAGCTTGGACGGGAGGGATGACTACAATGAGCAGTTCTTC. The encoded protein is CASSLDGRDDYNEQFF.

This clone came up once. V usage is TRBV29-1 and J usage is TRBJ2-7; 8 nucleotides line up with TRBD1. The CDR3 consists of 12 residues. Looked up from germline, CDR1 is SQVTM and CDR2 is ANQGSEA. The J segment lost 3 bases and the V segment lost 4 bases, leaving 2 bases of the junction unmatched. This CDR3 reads CSVGQGNYEQYF. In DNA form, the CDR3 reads TGCAGCGTTGGACAGGGGAACTACGAGCAGTACTTC.

The CDR3 DNA follows: TGTGCCAGCAGCGACTGGACAGTCAAACTTACAGATACGCAGTATTTT. Translation: CASSDWTVKLTDTQYF. This sequence joins TRBV5-6 and TRBJ2-3, with a tentative D call TRBD1 (6 bases). V was shortened by 4 bases and J by 3 bases, with 18 bases between the two germline ends. Germline values: CDR1 SGHDT, CDR2 YYEEEE. The CDR3 is 16 residues long.

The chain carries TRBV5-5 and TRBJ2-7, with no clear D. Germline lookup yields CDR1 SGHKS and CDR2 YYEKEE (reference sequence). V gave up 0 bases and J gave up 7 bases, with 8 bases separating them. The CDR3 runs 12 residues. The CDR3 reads CASSLGAREQYF. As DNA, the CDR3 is TGTGCCAGCAGCTTGGGGGCCCGGGAGCAGTACTTC.

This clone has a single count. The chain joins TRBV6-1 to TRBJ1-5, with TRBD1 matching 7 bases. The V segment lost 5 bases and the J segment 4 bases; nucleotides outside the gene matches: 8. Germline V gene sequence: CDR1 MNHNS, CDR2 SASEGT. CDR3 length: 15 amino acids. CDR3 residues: CASSRGTAGNQPQHF. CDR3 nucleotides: TGTGCCAGCAGTCGCGGGACAGCGGGTAATCAGCCCCAGCATTTT.

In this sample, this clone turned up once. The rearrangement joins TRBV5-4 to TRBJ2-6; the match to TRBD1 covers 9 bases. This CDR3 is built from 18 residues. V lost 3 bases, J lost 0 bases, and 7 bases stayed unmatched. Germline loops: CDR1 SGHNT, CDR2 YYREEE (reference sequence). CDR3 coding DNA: TGTGCCAGCAGCTCCCCGGGACAGGGCTCCTCTGGGGCCAACGTCCTGACTTTC. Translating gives CASSSPGQGSSGANVLTF.

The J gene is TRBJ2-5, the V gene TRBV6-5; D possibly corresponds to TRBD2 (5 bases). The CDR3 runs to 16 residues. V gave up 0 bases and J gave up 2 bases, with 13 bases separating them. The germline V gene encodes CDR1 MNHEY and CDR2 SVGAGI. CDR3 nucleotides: TGTGCCAGCAGTTACTCAGGTTTGCGGGTTCAAGAGACCCAGTACTTC. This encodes CASSYSGLRVQETQYF.

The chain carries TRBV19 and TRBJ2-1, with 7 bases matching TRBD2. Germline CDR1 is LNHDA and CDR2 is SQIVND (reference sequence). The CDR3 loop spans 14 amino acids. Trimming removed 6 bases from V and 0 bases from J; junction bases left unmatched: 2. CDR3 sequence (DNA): TGTGCCAGTAGCGGCGGGAGCTCCTACAATGAGCAGTTCTTC. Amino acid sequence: CASSGGSSYNEQFF.

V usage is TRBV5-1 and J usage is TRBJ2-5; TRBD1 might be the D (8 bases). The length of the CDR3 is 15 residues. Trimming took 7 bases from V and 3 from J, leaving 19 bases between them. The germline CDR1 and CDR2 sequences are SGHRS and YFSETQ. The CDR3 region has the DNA TGCGCCAGCTCATTGCAGGGGGCGGGAGAAGAGACCCAGTACTTC. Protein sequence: CASSLQGAGEETQYF.

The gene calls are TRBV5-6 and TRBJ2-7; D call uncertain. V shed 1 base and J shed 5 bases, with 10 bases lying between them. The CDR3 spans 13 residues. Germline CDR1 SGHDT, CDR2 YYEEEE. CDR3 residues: CASSLRMGDEQYF. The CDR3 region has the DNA TGTGCCAGCAGCTTGAGGATGGGCGACGAGCAGTACTTC. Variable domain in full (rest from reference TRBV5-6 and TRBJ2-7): DAGVTQSPTHLIKTRGQQVTLRCSPKSGHDTVSWYQQALGQGPQFIFQYYEEEERQRGNFPDRFSGHQFPNYSSELNVNALLLGDSALYLCASSLRMGDEQYFGPGTRLTVT.

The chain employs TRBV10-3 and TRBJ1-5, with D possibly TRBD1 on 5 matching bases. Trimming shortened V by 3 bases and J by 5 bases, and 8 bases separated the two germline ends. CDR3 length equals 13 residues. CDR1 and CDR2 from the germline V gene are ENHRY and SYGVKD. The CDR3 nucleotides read TGTGCCATCAGTGACAGGGAGGATCAGCCCCAGCATTTT. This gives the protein CAISDREDQPQHF.

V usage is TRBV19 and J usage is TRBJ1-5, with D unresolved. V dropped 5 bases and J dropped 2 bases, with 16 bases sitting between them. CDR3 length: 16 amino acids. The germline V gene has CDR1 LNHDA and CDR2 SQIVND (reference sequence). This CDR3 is CASSVHAGSGNQPQHF. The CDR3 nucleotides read TGTGCCAGTAGTGTGCATGCCGGTTCGGGCAATCAGCCCCAGCATTTT.

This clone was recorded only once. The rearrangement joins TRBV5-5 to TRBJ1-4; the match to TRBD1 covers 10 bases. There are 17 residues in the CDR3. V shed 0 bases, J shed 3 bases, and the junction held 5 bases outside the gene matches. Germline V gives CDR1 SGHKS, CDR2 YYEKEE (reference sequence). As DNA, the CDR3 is TGTGCCAGCAGCTTGGCGGGACAGGGGCGAGCTAATGAAAAACTGTTTTTT. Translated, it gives CASSLAGQGRANEKLFF.

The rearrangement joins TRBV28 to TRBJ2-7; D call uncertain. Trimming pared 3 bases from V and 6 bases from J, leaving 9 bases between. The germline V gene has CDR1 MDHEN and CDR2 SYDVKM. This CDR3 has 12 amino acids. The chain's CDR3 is CASSFFLREQYF. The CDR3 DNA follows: TGTGCCAGCAGTTTTTTCCTACGCGAGCAGTACTTC.

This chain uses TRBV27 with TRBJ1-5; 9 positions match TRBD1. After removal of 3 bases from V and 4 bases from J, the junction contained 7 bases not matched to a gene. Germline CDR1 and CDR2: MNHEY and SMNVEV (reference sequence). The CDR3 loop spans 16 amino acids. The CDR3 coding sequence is TGTGCCAGCAGTTTTAGGGACAGGGTGAGGAATCAGCCCCAGCATTTT. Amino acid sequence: CASSFRDRVRNQPQHF.

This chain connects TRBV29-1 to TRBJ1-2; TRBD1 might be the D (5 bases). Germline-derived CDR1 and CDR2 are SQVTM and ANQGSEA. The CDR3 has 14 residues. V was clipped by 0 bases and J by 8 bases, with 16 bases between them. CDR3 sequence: CSVEDRDPRVGYTF. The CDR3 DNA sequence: TGCAGCGTTGAAGATCGAGATCCCAGGGTAGGCTACACCTTC.

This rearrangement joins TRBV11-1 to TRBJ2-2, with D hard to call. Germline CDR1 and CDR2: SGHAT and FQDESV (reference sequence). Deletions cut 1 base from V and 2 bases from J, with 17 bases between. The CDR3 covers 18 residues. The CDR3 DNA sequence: TGTGCCAGCAGCTTAGTGTCGACTCCTCTTCCTAACACCGGGGAGCTGTTTTTT. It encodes CASSLVSTPLPNTGELFF.